What follows are 6 T cell receptor beta chains derived from one specimen sequenced in a study of cytomegalovirus exposure and HLA in healthy donors. Primers: 60 Vbeta forward and 13 Jbeta reverse. TCRdb's table, derived via immunoSEQ multiplex PCR, lists solely in-frame clones and lacks some. The table lists around 280,000 clones, around 90% of them singletons. Sequenced: PBMCs. These receptors all come from a woman younger than 30 in good health and CMV-seronegative.

The rearrangement uses TRBV6-1 and TRBJ2-5; 9 bases match TRBD2. Germline loops: CDR1 MNHNS, CDR2 SASEGT. The CDR3 totals 17 residues. V was pared by 2 bases and J by 2 bases, with 9 bases of the junction left unmatched. This CDR3 reads CASSESGASGVQETQYF. The DNA for the CDR3 is TGTGCCAGCAGTGAATCCGGGGCTAGCGGGGTGCAAGAGACCCAGTACTTC.

The V and J genes are TRBV27 and TRBJ1-2; 10 nucleotides agree with TRBD1. The germline CDR1 and CDR2 sequences are MNHEY and SMNVEV (reference sequence). The CDR3 has 18 residues. The ends lost 3 bases at V and 3 bases at J; junction bases unmatched: 13. The CDR3 nucleotides are TGTGCCAGCAGTTTGGTTGTGAGACAGGGGGCGAAACACTATGGCTACACCTTC. Its translation: CASSLVVRQGAKHYGYTF.

V usage is TRBV2 and J usage is TRBJ2-4; possible D gene TRBD1, 5 bases. Looked up from germline, CDR1 is SNHLY and CDR2 is FYNNEI. Trimming removed 6 bases at V and 1 base at J, with 10 bases between. The CDR3 spans 14 residues. CDR3 amino acids: CASRDPGAKNIQYF. The CDR3 DNA reads TGTGCCAGCAGAGACCCAGGGGCCAAAAACATTCAGTACTTC.

CDR3 residues: CASKSEDYGYTF. For the CDR3, the DNA is TGTGCCAGCAAATCAGAGGACTATGGCTACACCTTC. The rearrangement links TRBV2 to TRBJ1-2; D not certain. Germline V gene lookup returns CDR1 SNHLY and CDR2 FYNNEI. V lost 7 bases and J lost 3, with 9 bases in between. The CDR3 runs 12 residues.

This clone was counted a few times. The genes are TRBV28 and TRBJ2-7; 11 nucleotides line up with TRBD1. V lost 2 bases, J lost 7 bases, and 10 bases stayed unmatched. The CDR3 length is 16 residues. Germline assignment: CDR1 MDHEN and CDR2 SYDVKM. Written as DNA, the CDR3 is TGTGCCAGCAGTTTACCCGGACAGGGGGCCTTCTGGGAGCAGTACTTC. Protein: CASSLPGQGAFWEQYF.

The chain employs TRBV5-4 and TRBJ2-7; 9 nucleotides line up with TRBD2. Germline CDR1 and CDR2: SGHNT and YYREEE (reference sequence). The V and J ends lost 0 bases and 1 base, in that order; junction bases with no gene match: 5. This CDR3 is 16 amino acids long. The CDR3 region is CASSLAGLAGSYEQYF. CDR3 bases: TGTGCCAGCAGCTTGGCTGGGCTAGCGGGGTCCTACGAGCAGTACTTC.